These 5 T cell receptor beta chains came from one sample sequenced in a study of Ad26.COV2.S vaccination and SARS-CoV-2 variants. The treatment was: roughly 18 received Ad26.COV2.S at low or high dose, single or two shots; 5 received placebo; per-sample allocation not given. Specimens were obtained on day 63 following the first vaccine or placebo injection. The assay was immunoSEQ multiplex PCR, and TCRdb's table has in-frame clones only and misses some. The data contain over 400,000 clones, approximately 89% of them singletons. This specimen was peripheral blood, taken in a trial of Ad26.COV2.S vaccine versus placebo. These TCRs come from a person between 18 and 65 years old who received the Ad26.COV2.S COVID-19 vaccine or a placebo.

A single count supports this clone. This rearrangement joins TRBV10-3 to TRBJ1-1, with D unclear. The CDR3 spans 11 residues. Per the germline V gene, CDR1 is ENHRY and CDR2 is SYGVKD. The V end was cut by 2 bases, the J end by 7 bases, with 5 bases between. CDR3 sequence: CAISEGDEAFF. CDR3 in DNA: TGTGCCATCAGTGAGGGCGATGAAGCTTTCTTT.

CDR3 in DNA: TGTGCCAGCAGCTTATTAGGGCTAGCGGGAGCGAAAGATACGCAGTATTTT. Translated, it gives CASSLLGLAGAKDTQYF. V is TRBV7-2 and J is TRBJ2-3, with 10 bases that match TRBD2. CDR3 size: 17 residues. J was trimmed by 5 bases and V by 2 bases; bases with no gene match: 10. CDR1 and CDR2 (germline): SGHTA, FQGNSA.

The chain is built from TRBV9 and TRBJ2-5, with 11 bases matching TRBD2. Germline lookup yields CDR1 SGDLS and CDR2 YYNGEE. The CDR3 spans 17 residues. The V and J ends lost 0 bases and 5 bases, in that order; junction bases with no gene match: 9. CDR3 amino acids: CASSVGPLAGGWETQYF. CDR3 nucleotides: TGTGCCAGCAGCGTAGGACCTCTAGCGGGGGGCTGGGAGACCCAGTACTTC.

The chain carries TRBV7-3 and TRBJ2-1; D unclear. Deletions cut 5 bases from V and 0 bases from J, with 11 bases between. CDR3 length equals 15 residues. The germline gives CDR1 SGHTA, CDR2 FQGTGA. CDR3 loop: CASSPRIDSYNEQFF. CDR3 sequence (DNA): TGTGCCAGCAGCCCGCGGATAGACTCCTACAATGAGCAGTTCTTC.

The rearrangement uses TRBV5-6 and TRBJ2-1; 9 bases agree with TRBD2. CDR1 and CDR2 from the germline V gene are SGHDT and YYEEEE. Unmatched junction bases numbered 5, after V lost 0 bases and J lost 4 bases. This CDR3 has 16 residues. DNA of the CDR3: TGTGCCAGCAGCTTGGGGAGCGGGGGGCCGTACAATGAGCAGTTCTTC. Its protein is CASSLGSGGPYNEQFF.